This record concerns one TCR beta chain sequence. Its target is unknown. This sample was included in a study of shared clonotypes between healthy human individuals. Study summary: Every donor yielded three CD4 naive, three CD4 memory, two CD8 naive and one CD8 memory plate.

The study, taken as a whole, reports: Generation probability values for non-shared clonotypes were lower than those for clonotypes shared by all four donors. A limitation of the genetic and exposure-history diversity represented arose from few donors.

Using immunoSEQ multiplex PCR, the repertoire was profiled, and TCRdb retains in-frame clones only, with some absent. This table holds roughly 760,000 clones, less than 85% found once. The CDR3 totals 17 residues. V lost 4 bases and J 1 base, leaving 19 bases between the germline ends. The germline V gene has CDR1 MGHDK and CDR2 SYGVNS. Sample: memory CD4+ T cells sorted from blood. This sample's subset: CD45RA-negative fraction. This sequence was found in a woman aged 25 to 39 in good health. This chain uses TRBV25-1 with TRBJ2-5; D is uncertain. CDR3 residues: CASSAQQSVLAQETQYF. CDR3 nucleotide sequence: TGTGCCAGCAGTGCCCAGCAGTCTGTTTTGGCCCAAGAGACCCAGTACTTC.